The 2 T cell receptor beta chains given below trace back to one sample, sequenced in a study of blood T cell repertoires in COVID-19. Assay used: immunoSEQ multiplex PCR; TCRdb lists only in-frame clones, some missing. The sample has 300,000 to 400,000 clones, 65% to 90% seen once. Sequenced sample: PBMCs or T cells enriched from blood (not recorded which). The receptors were gathered from a woman between 40 and 55 years old with acute COVID-19.

The chain recombines TRBV7-2 with TRBJ1-4, with 8 bases lining up with TRBD1. Trimming took 4 bases from V and 2 from J; bases not matched to a gene: 3. The CDR3 loop spans 15 amino acids. Germline V gives CDR1 SGHTA, CDR2 FQGNSA. In nucleotides, the CDR3 is TGTGCCAGCAGCTCAAGACAGGGGACTAATGAAAAACTGTTTTTT. As protein: CASSSRQGTNEKLFF.

The rearrangement joins TRBV5-6 to TRBJ1-3, with D possibly matching TRBD1 (5 bases). Germline values: CDR1 SGHDT, CDR2 YYEEEE. V was trimmed by 4 bases and J by 1 base, leaving 15 bases between them. This CDR3 contains 16 residues. CDR3 nucleotide sequence: TGTGCCAGCAGCCGTTTCGGAGGGGCTTCTGGAAACACCATATATTTT. This sequence encodes CASSRFGGASGNTIYF.